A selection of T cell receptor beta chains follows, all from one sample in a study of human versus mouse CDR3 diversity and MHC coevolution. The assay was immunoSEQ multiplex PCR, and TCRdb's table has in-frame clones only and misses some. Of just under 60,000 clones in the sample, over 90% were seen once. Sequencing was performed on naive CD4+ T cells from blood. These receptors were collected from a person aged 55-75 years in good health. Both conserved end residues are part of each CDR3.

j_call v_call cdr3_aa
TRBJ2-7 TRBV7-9 CASSFPTGSYEQYF
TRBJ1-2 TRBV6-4 CASRQGENYGYTF
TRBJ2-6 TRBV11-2 CASSQGSSGANVLTF
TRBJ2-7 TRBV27 CASSFSSGSYEQYF
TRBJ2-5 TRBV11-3 CASGLEGGETQYF
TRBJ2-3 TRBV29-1 CSVEKGTSWGLTDTQYF
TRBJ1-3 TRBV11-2 CASSLVGTGGNTIYF
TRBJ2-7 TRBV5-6 CASSLVSGGVKFEQYF
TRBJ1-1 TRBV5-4 CASSARVRGLLNTEAFF
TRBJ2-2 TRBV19 CASSINRGNTGELFF
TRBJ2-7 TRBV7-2 CASSFGTLPYEQYF
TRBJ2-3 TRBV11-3 CASSLRGSIGDTQYF
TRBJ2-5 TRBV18 CASSPTAGDLQETQYF
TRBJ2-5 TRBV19 CASSIWTGSYQETQYF
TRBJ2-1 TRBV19 CASSIDESSWGLRNEQFF
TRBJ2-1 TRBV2 CASSRLAGGSNEQFF
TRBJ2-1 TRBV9 CASSVTGGAYNEQFF
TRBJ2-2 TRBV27 CASSLFGTTNTGELFF
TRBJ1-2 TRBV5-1 CASSSTGTGSPYGYTF
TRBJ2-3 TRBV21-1 CASRIAWGGSTDTQYF
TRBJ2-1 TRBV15 CATSREILAGGSYNEQFF
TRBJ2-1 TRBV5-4 CASSWGLAGSEQFF
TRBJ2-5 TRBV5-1 CASSSRPESSPGETQYF
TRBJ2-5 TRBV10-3 CAISEAQGGQETQYF
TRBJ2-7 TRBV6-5 CASISTSGRDEQYF
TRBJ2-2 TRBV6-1 CASSLAGGWTGELFF
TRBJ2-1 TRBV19 CASSMGAGGYNEQFF
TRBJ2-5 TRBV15 CASGTSRETQYF
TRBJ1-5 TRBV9 CASSVDPVNQPQHF
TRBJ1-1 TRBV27 CASSYGTGNTEAFF
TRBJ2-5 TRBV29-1 CSFSGLAGNPGEETQYF
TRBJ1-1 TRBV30 CAWMGQMNTEAFF
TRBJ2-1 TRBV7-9 CASSSPWTGDNEQFF
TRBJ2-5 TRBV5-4 CASSSTSGRSGETQYF
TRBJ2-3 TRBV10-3 CAIMKTGLTDTQYF
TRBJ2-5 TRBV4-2 CASSQVGREGGETQYF
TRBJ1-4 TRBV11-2 CASSPPLGGVNEKLFF
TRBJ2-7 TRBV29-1 CSAGDRRYEQYF
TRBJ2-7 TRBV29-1 CSVDGGSGEQYF
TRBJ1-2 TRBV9 CASSAEGGGNYGYTF
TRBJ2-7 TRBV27 CASSLSAGSPYEQYF
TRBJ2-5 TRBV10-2 CASSDPDRRETQYF
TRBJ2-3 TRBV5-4 CASSPSRTDTQYF
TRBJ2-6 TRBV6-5 CASRKTGTGANVLTF
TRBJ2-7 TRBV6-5 CASRTDGGAYEQYF
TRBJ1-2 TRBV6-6 CASSYETGPGYTF
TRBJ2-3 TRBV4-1 CASSQDRDRGVGTQYF
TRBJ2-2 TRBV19 CASSMGSQAGELFF
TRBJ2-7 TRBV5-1 CASSLGTIAGGGYEQYF
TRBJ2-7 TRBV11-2 CASSPWTPEAYEQYF
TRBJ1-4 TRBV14 CASSLADREATNEKLFF
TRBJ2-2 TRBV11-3 CASSLRTQGAQVGELFF
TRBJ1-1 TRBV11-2 CASQPEVQGTEAFF
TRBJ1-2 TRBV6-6 CASSFPVSPGNGYTF
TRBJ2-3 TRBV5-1 CASSFMRDFGTDTQYF
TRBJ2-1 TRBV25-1 CASSSSGSSYNEQFF